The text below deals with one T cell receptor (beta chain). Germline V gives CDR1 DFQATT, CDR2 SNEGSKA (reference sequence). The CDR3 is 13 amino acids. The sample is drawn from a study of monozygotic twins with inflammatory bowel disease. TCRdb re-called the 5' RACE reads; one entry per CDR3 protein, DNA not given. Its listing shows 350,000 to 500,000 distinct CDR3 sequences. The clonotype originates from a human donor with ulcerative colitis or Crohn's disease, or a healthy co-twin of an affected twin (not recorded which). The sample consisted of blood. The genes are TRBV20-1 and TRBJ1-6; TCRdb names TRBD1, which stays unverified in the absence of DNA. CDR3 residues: CSFRQEYNSPLHF.